This paragraph covers one T cell receptor beta chain sequence. Its antigen is undetermined. The entry originates in a study of T cell repertoires in cytomegalovirus infection. TCRdb re-called the reads through MiXCR, storing one row per CDR3 protein. The data contain about 130,000 distinct CDR3 sequences, roughly 25% of them singletons. The germline V gene encodes CDR1 MNHNY and CDR2 SVGAGI (reference sequence). The CDR3 is made up of 13 amino acids. The V end was cut by 7 bases, the J end by 3 bases, with 9 bases between. General study points: HLA-C-restricted CMV clonotypes gave the most frequent clonotype in two of eight donors.

The sample comprised PBMCs, sequenced either directly or after in vitro stimulation (not recorded which). The clonotype comes from a human donor in good health (CMV status not recorded). Some clones in this sample may be carry-over from other donors' samples. The rearrangement joins TRBV6-6 to TRBJ1-4; D gene uncertain. CDR3 in amino acids: CASTPRANEKLFF. CDR3 DNA: TGTGCCAGCACCCCCCGTGCTAATGAAAAACTGTTTTTT.